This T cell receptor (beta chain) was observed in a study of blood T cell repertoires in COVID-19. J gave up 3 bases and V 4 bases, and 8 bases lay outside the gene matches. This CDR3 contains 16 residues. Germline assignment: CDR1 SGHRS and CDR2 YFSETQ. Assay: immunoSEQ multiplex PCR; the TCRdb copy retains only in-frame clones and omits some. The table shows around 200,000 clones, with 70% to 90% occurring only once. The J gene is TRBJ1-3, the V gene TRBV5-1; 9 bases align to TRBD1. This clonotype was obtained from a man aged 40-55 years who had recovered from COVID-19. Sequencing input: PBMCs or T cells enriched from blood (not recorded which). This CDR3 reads CASSVGTGNGGNTIYF. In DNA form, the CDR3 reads TGCGCCAGCAGCGTAGGGACAGGGAACGGTGGAAACACCATATATTTT.